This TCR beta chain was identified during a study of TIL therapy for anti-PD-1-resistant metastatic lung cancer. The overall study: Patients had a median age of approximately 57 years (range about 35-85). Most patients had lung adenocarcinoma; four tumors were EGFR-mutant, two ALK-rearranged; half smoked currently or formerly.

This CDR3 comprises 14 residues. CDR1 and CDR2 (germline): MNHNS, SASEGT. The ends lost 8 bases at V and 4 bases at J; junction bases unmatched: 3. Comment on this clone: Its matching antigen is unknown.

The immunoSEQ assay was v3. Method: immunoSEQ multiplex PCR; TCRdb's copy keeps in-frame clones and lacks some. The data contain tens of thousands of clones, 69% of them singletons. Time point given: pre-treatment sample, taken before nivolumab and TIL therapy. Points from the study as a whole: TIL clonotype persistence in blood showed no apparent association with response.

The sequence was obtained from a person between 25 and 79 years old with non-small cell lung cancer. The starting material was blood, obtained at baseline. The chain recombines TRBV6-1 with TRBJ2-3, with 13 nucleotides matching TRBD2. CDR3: CASRLAGGADTQYF. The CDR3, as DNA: TGTGCCAGCCGACTAGCGGGAGGCGCAGATACGCAGTATTTT.